This T cell receptor beta chain derives from a study of cytomegalovirus exposure and HLA in healthy donors. Profiling relied on immunoSEQ multiplex PCR, and the TCRdb table lists in-frame clones only, not all of them. The sample has 300,000 to 400,000 clones; roughly 88% are singletons. Germline V gene lookup returns CDR1 SGDLS and CDR2 YYNGEE. This CDR3 region has 15 residues. Trimming pared 0 bases from V and 0 bases from J, leaving 7 bases between. Overall study findings and caveats: In vitro testing confirmed three CMV-associated chains as specific for CMV antigens. Published work reported that the classifier diagnosed cytomegalovirus status with high specificity and sensitivity. Among TCR beta chains, those listed as cytomegalovirus-associated numbered some 160.

The donors were part of the validation cohort, which consisted of under 150 subjects and was separate from the first cohort of 666 subjects. For this clone: Its antigen is still unknown.

V and J are TRBV9 and TRBJ2-1; D is unclear. Sequencing was carried out using PBMCs. This TCR was recovered from a woman aged 18-30 years in good health and CMV-seronegative. CDR3 loop: CASSVDMSSYNEQFF. CDR3 DNA sequence: TGTGCCAGCAGCGTAGATATGAGCTCCTACAATGAGCAGTTCTTC.